The TCR beta chain described here comes from a study of read filtering for tumor transcriptome and immune sequencing. Study summary: Fewer than 10 patients were R-ISS I, around 15 were R-ISS II, roughly 7 were R-ISS III.

This CDR3 is built from 15 residues. Germline V gene lookup returns CDR1 SGHNT and CDR2 YYREEE (reference sequence). With respect to this clonotype: The junction does not match germline at one end; this may be a read error.

Molecular barcoded adaptors covering alpha/delta and beta/gamma chains were used on approximately 400 ng RNA. In TCRdb, the reads were re-called with MiXCR into one record per CDR3 protein. The sample includes roughly 25,000 distinct CDR3 sequences, roughly 20% of them seen just once. The chain carries TRBV5-4 and TRBJ2-3; maybe TRBD2 (6 bases). The sequencing sample was made of a population of CD138-negative cells sorted from bone marrow. The source is a donor aged 40 or over with multiple myeloma. The CDR3 protein is CASSPKAAGLDTQYF. The DNA of the CDR3 is TGCGCCAGCAGCCCTAAGGCCGCGGGATTAGATACGCAGTATTTT.